The 17 T cell receptor beta chains below all came from one sample that was sequenced in a study of blood T cell repertoires in COVID-19. Clones were read by immunoSEQ multiplex PCR, and TCRdb kept only the in-frame ones, dropping some. The data hold under 350,000 clones, with approximately 83% observed a single time. The sequencing sample was made of peripheral blood. The receptor source for this set is a woman in her seventies with acute or convalescent COVID-19.

This chain links TRBV27 with TRBJ2-1, with no clear D. This CDR3 is built from 15 residues. CDR1 MNHEY and CDR2 SMNVEV come from the germline V gene (reference sequence). V lost 6 bases and J 3 bases, leaving 15 bases between the germline ends. CDR3 sequence: CASSRSRPGYNEQFF. As DNA, the CDR3 is TGTGCCAGCAGCCGTAGTAGGCCGGGCTACAATGAGCAGTTCTTC.

The chain recombines TRBV6-1 with TRBJ2-7, with 7 bases fitting TRBD1. The ends lost 3 bases at V and 6 bases at J; junction bases unmatched: 14. The CDR3 is made up of 16 amino acids. Germline CDR1 and CDR2: MNHNS and SASEGT. CDR3 loop: CASSDRPTGFLSEQYF. CDR3 nucleotide sequence: TGTGCCAGCAGTGATCGCCCGACAGGGTTTCTCAGCGAGCAGTACTTC.

A single count supports this clone. The chain links TRBV12-3 or TRBV12-4 to TRBJ1-1; TRBD1 might be the D (6 bases). V lost 6 bases and J lost 1, with 9 bases in between. This CDR3 spans 13 amino acids. The DNA of the CDR3 is TGTGCCAGCAGCCAGGGGTCGAACACTGAAGCTTTCTTT. This translates into CASSQGSNTEAFF.

The J gene is TRBJ1-4, the V gene TRBV12-3 or TRBV12-4; the D gene is possibly TRBD1 (5 bases). The V and J ends lost 0 bases and 13 bases respectively, with 9 bases between them. The CDR3 consists of 12 residues. CDR3 in DNA: TGTGCCAGCAGTTTAGCGCGGGGGGGACTGTTTTTT. Protein sequence: CASSLARGGLFF.

The chain is built from TRBV19 and TRBJ1-3; weak D call: TRBD1 (5 bases). V lost 9 bases, J lost 5 bases, and 17 bases lay in between. This CDR3 has 14 amino acids. Germline V gives CDR1 LNHDA, CDR2 SQIVND (reference sequence). CDR3 sequence (DNA): TGTGCCAGCTTTAAGAGGGGAGGTAGAAACACCATATATTTT. It yields the protein CASFKRGGRNTIYF.

The chain couples TRBV7-3 to TRBJ2-6, with a weak D call TRBD1 (6 bases). Germline V CDR1 and CDR2: SGHTA, FQGTGA. The CDR3 contains 16 residues. The V end was cut by 1 base, the J end by 2 bases, with 9 bases between. The CDR3: CASSLNGGAGANVLTF. The CDR3 DNA reads as TGTGCCAGCAGCTTAAATGGGGGCGCTGGGGCCAACGTCCTGACTTTC.

This chain connects TRBV5-1 to TRBJ1-2; TRBD1 aligns across 9 bases. The CDR3 is 15 amino acids. The ends lost 1 base at V and 1 base at J; junction bases unmatched: 2. Germline CDR1 is SGHRS and CDR2 is YFSETQ. Here the CDR3 DNA reads TGCGCCAGCAGCTTGAAGGGACAGGGTAACTATGGCTACACCTTC. Its protein product is CASSLKGQGNYGYTF.

CDR3 bases: TGTGCCAGCAGCTTGGGCCCCCTTGACAGCGCCCTAGAGACCCAGTACTTC. This encodes CASSLGPLDSALETQYF. V is TRBV5-4 and J is TRBJ2-5; perhaps TRBD1 as D (5 bases). This CDR3 comprises 17 residues. V was cut by 0 bases and J by 4 bases, with 19 bases left in between. Germline values: CDR1 SGHNT, CDR2 YYREEE (reference sequence).

The V call is TRBV12-3 or TRBV12-4, the J call TRBJ2-1, with 8 bases aligning to TRBD2. V dropped 8 bases and J dropped 4; count of bases not matched to a gene: 4. The CDR3 totals 13 residues. The DNA for the CDR3 is TGTGCCAGCTCGCGGGGGGCATACAATGAGCAGTTCTTC. It encodes CASSRGAYNEQFF.

V usage is TRBV4-1 and J usage is TRBJ2-7; maybe TRBD2 (5 bases). V dropped 2 bases and J dropped 3 bases, with 11 bases sitting between them. Germline CDR1 reads MGHRA; CDR2 reads YSYEKL. The CDR3 loop spans 14 amino acids. This CDR3 reads CASSQPGGLYEQYF. CDR3 nucleotide sequence: TGCGCCAGCAGCCAACCCGGCGGGCTCTACGAGCAGTACTTC.

This clone was picked up one time. This sequence joins TRBV7-2 and TRBJ2-4; D is undetermined. CDR1 SGHTA and CDR2 FQGNSA come from the germline V gene. CDR3 length equals 15 residues. Deletions cut 5 bases from V and 2 bases from J, with 13 bases between. The CDR3 bases are TGTGCCAGCAGCGAATTCACAGAGACCAAAAACATTCAGTACTTC. Its translation is CASSEFTETKNIQYF.

J is TRBJ2-1 and V is TRBV7-8; D is uncertain. Germline CDR1 is SGHVS and CDR2 is FQNEAQ. Deletions cut 5 bases from V and 9 bases from J, with 17 bases between. The CDR3 covers 14 residues. The CDR3 loop reads CASSQKVRLPEQFF. The CDR3 coding sequence is TGTGCCAGCAGCCAAAAGGTGCGGTTGCCTGAGCAGTTCTTC.

The chain employs TRBV29-1 and TRBJ2-5; possibly TRBD2 for D (6 bases). Germline loops: CDR1 SQVTM, CDR2 ANQGSEA. The CDR3 contains 12 residues. V was cut by 7 bases and J by 5 bases, with 14 bases left in between. The CDR3 here is CSGEEGGETQYF. CDR3 DNA: TGCAGCGGGGAGGAGGGAGGCGAGACCCAGTACTTC.

CDR3 nucleotides: TGTGCCAGCTCCCCAGGGGGAAATTCACCCCTCCACTTT. As protein: CASSPGGNSPLHF. This rearrangement joins TRBV3-1 (or the pseudogene TRBV3-2) to TRBJ1-6; 7 bases are a match to TRBD1. The CDR3 spans 13 residues. The germline gives CDR1 LGHDT, CDR2 YNNKEL (reference sequence). V lost 8 bases and J lost 7; bases outside the gene matches: 5.

This chain links TRBV2 with TRBJ1-2; possibly TRBD1 for D (6 bases). The CDR3 has 13 amino acids. The germline V and J ends were trimmed by 11 bases and 4 bases, with 17 bases remaining between them. CDR1 SNHLY and CDR2 FYNNEI come from the germline V gene. The CDR3: CAGLRGVSYGYTF. CDR3 sequence (DNA): TGTGCCGGCCTCAGGGGCGTTTCCTATGGCTACACCTTC.

In its sample, this clone was seen once. V usage is TRBV2 and J usage is TRBJ2-3; TRBD2 aligns across 8 bases. The CDR3 loop spans 14 amino acids. CDR1 and CDR2 from the germline V gene are SNHLY and FYNNEI. The J segment lost 4 bases and the V segment lost 4 bases, leaving 4 bases of the junction unmatched. The CDR3: CASSVRRGADTQYF. In nucleotides, the CDR3 is TGTGCCAGCAGTGTACGGCGGGGGGCAGATACGCAGTATTTT.

The chain couples TRBV5-6 to TRBJ2-7; 9 positions agree with TRBD2. This CDR3 contains 16 residues. V was clipped by 3 bases and J by 3 bases; unmatched bases: 10. CDR1 and CDR2 from the germline V gene are SGHDT and YYEEEE. CDR3 amino acids: CASSSRGGGSLYEQYF. In DNA, the CDR3 is TGTGCCAGCAGCTCGCGGGGGGGCGGCTCCCTCTACGAGCAGTACTTC.